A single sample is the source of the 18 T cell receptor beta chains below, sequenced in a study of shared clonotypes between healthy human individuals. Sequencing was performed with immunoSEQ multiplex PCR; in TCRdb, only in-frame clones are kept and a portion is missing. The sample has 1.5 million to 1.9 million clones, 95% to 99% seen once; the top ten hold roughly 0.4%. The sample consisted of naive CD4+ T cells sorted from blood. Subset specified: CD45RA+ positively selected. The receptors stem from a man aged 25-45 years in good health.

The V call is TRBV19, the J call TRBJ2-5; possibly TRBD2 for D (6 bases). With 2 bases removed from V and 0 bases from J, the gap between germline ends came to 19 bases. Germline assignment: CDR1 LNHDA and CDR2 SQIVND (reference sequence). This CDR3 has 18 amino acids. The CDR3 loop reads CASSIPPMRGGNQETQYF. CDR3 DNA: TGTGCCAGTAGTATACCCCCAATGAGGGGCGGGAACCAAGAGACCCAGTACTTC.

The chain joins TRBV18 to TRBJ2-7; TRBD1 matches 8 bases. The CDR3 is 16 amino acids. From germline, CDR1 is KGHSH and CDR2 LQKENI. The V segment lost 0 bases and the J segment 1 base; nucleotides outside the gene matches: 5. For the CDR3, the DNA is TGTGCCAGCTCACCACCGTTGGGACAGGTGTCCTACGAGCAGTACTTC. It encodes CASSPPLGQVSYEQYF.

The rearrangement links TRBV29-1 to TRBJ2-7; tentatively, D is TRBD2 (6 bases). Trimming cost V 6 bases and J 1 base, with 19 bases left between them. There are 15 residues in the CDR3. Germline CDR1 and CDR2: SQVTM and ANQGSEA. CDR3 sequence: CSVNVGGGLSYEQYF. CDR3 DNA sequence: TGCAGCGTGAACGTGGGAGGAGGCTTATCCTACGAGCAGTACTTC.

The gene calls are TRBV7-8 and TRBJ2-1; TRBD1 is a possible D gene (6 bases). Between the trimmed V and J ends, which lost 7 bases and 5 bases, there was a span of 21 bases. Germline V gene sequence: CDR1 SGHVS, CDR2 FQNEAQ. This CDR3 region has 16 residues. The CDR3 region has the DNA TGTGCCAGCACTCTAGACTCCAGGGGCTGGAACAATGAGCAGTTCTTC. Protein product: CASTLDSRGWNNEQFF.

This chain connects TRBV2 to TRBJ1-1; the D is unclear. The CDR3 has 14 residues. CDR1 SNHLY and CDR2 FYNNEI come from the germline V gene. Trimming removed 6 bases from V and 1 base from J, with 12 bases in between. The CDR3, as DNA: TGTGCCAGCAGCCTCCAGCGGCAGAACACTGAAGCTTTCTTT. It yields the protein CASSLQRQNTEAFF.

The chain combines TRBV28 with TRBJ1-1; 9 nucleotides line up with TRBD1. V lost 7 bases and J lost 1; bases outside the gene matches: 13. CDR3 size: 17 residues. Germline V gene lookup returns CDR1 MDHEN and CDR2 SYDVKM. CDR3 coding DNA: TGTGCCAGCACCTCCGGACAGGGGCCAACCCGGAACACTGAAGCTTTCTTT. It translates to CASTSGQGPTRNTEAFF.

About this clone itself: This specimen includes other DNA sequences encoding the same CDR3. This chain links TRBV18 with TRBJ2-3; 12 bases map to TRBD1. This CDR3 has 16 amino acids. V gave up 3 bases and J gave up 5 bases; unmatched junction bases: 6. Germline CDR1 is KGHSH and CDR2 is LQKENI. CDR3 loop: CASSPPGQGARDTQYF. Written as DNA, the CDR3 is TGTGCCAGCTCACCTCCGGGACAGGGGGCTAGAGATACGCAGTATTTT.

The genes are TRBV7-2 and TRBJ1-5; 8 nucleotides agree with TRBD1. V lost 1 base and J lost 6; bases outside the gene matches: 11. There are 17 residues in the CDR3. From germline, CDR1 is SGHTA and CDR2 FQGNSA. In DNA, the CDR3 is TGTGCCAGCAGCTTAGGACCCAGGGGGCATTGGGGTCAGCCCCAGCATTTT. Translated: CASSLGPRGHWGQPQHF.

CDR3 residues: CATSSRWTGQETQYF. The CDR3 DNA reads as TGTGCCACCAGCAGCCGGTGGACAGGCCAAGAGACCCAGTACTTC. This sequence joins TRBV15 and TRBJ2-5; 7 positions agree with TRBD1. CDR1 is LNHNV and CDR2 is YYDKDF in the germline V gene (reference sequence). The trim removed 3 bases at V and 1 base at J, leaving 5 bases unmatched. This CDR3 is 15 amino acids long.

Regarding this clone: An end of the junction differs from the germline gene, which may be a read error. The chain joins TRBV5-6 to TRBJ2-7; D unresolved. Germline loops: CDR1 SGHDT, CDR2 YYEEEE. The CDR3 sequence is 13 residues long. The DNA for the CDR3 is TGTGCCAGCAGCCCCAGACCCGCTAAAGATACAGACTTC. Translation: CASSPRPAKDTDF. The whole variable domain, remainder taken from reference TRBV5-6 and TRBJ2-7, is DAGVTQSPTHLIKTRGQQVTLRCSPKSGHDTVSWYQQALGQGPQFIFQYYEEEERQRGNFPDRFSGHQFPNYSSELNVNALLLGDSALYLCASSPRPAKDTDFGPGTRLTVT.

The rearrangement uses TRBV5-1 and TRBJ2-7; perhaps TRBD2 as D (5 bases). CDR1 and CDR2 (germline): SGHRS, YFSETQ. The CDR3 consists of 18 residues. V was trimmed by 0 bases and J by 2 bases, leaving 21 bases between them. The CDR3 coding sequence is TGCGCCAGCAGCTTGGAGATTAGCCGACGACCCGGGACCTACGAGCAGTACTTC. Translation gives CASSLEISRRPGTYEQYF. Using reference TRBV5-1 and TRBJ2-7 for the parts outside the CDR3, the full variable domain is KAGVTQTPRYLIKTRGQQVTLSCSPISGHRSVSWYQQTPGQGLQFLFEYFSETQRNKGNFPGRFSGRQFSNSRSEMNVSTLELGDSALYLCASSLEISRRPGTYEQYFGPGTRLTVT.

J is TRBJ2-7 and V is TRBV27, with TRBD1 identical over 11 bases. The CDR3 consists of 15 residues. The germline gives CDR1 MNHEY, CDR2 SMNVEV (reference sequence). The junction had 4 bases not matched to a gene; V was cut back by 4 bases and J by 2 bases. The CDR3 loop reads CASSSGTGGTYEQYF. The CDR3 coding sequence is TGTGCCAGCAGTTCCGGGACAGGGGGTACCTACGAGCAGTACTTC.

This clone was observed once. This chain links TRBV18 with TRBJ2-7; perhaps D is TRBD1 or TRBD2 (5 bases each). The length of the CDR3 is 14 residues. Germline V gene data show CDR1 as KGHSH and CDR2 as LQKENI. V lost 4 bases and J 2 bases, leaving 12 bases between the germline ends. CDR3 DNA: TGTGCCAGCTCACTCGGGACCGTACCCTACGAGCAGTACTTC. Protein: CASSLGTVPYEQYF. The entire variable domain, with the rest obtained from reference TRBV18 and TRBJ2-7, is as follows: NAGVMQNPRHLVRRRGQEARLRCSPMKGHSHVYWYRQLPEEGLKFMVYLQKENIIDESGMPKERFSAEFPKEGPSILRIQQVVRGDSAAYFCASSLGTVPYEQYFGPGTRLTVT.

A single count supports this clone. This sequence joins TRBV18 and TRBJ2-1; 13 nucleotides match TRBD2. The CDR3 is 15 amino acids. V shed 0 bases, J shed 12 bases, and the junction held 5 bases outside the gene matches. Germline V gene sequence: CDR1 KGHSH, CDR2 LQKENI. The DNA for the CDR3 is TGTGCCAGCTCACCACCGGGACTAGCGGGACATTTGCAGTTCTTC. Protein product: CASSPPGLAGHLQFF.

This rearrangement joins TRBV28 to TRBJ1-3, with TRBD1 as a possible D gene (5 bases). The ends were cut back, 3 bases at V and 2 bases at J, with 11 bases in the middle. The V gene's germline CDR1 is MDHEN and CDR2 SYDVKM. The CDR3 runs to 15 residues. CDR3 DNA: TGTGCCAGCAGTTTCTCATGGGGGACTGGAAACACCATATATTTT. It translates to CASSFSWGTGNTIYF.

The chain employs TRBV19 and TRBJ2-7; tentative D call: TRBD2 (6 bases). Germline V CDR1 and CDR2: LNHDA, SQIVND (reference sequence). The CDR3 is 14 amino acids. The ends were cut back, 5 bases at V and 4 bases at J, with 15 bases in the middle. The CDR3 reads CASSAGLHPYEQYF. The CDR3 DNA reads TGTGCCAGTAGTGCGGGACTTCATCCATACGAGCAGTACTTC.

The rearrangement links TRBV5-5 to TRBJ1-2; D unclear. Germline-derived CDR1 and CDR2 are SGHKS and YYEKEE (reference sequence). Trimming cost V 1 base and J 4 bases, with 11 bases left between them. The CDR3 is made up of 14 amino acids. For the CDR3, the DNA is TGTGCCAGCAGCTTGCCTCCCCGGGGCTATGGCTACACCTTC. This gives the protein CASSLPPRGYGYTF. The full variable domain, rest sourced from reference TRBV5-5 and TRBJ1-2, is DAGVTQSPTHLIKTRGQQVTLRCSPISGHKSVSWYQQVLGQGPQFIFQYYEKEERGRGNFPDRFSARQFPNYSSELNVNALLLGDSALYLCASSLPPRGYGYTFGSGTRLTVV.

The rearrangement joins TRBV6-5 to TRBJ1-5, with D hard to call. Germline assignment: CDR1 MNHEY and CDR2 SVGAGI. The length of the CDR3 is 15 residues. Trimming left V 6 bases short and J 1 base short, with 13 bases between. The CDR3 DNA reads TGTGCCAGCAGCGTAGGCGTGGGAAGCAATCAGCCCCAGCATTTT. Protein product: CASSVGVGSNQPQHF.